The T cell receptor (beta chain) described here comes from a study of T cell changes during pregnancy in multiple sclerosis. Generated by immunoSEQ multiplex PCR, the TCRdb table keeps only in-frame clones and is missing some. The sample shows 40,000 to 60,000 clones, approximately 92% of them seen only once. Sequencing was performed on CD4+ T cells from peripheral blood mononuclear cells, taken before pregnancy. The sequence was obtained from a female donor with multiple sclerosis, enrolled in a pregnancy study.

Here the CDR3 reads CASAAGRWTEAFF. DNA for the CDR3: TGTGCCAGTGCGGCGGGACGGTGGACTGAAGCTTTCTTT. The chain employs TRBV19 and TRBJ1-1, with a possible D match to TRBD1 (5 bases). CDR3 length: 13 residues. Trimming removed 8 bases from V and 5 bases from J, with 15 bases in between. CDR1 and CDR2 from the germline V gene are LNHDA and SQIVND (reference sequence).